The source of this T cell receptor (beta chain) is a study of T cells in Graves' hyperthyroidism and ophthalmopathy. Points from the study as a whole: Appearing also in blood were most of the thyroid clonotypes expanded above 0.001.

In patients aged 18 to 65, hyperthyroidism was newly diagnosed, with duration under 2 months. Cells are PBMCs isolated from more than 8.5 ml of fresh blood. Comment on this clonotype: Antigen: not known.

Amplification of TCR beta CDR3 regions was performed using RNA transcripts as template. With the HTBI primer set, the TCR CDR3 went through a first round of RT-PCR. Via MiXCR, TCRdb re-called the multiplex PCR reads, giving one row per CDR3 protein. This table holds 600,000 or so distinct CDR3 sequences, 15% to 20% found once. The sequenced sample was blood. The sequence was collected from a woman younger than 45 with Graves' hyperthyroidism.

In DNA form, the CDR3 reads TGCGCCAGCAGCTTAGGGGAGGCTAGCGGCCCTGGGGGCCCCGAGCAGTACTTC. Encoded protein: CASSLGEASGPGGPEQYF. The V call is TRBV5-1, the J call TRBJ2-7; tentative D call: TRBD2 (7 bases). With 2 bases removed from V and 6 bases from J, the gap between germline ends came to 27 bases. The germline CDR1 and CDR2 sequences are SGHRS and YFSETQ. The CDR3 spans 18 residues. The full variable domain, completed using reference TRBV5-1 and TRBJ2-7, is KAGVTQTPRYLIKTRGQQVTLSCSPISGHRSVSWYQQTPGQGLQFLFEYFSETQRNKGNFPGRFSGRQFSNSRSEMNVSTLELGDSALYLCASSLGEASGPGGPEQYFGPGTRLTVT.